This TCR beta chain appears in the sequencing data of a study of chemoradiotherapy in HPV16-positive cancers. Study summary: A couple of HPV16-positive patients' cells yielded candidate HPV-specific clones and common motifs.

Worth noting for this clone: No antigen is known for it.

V lost 3 bases, J lost 0 bases, and 20 bases lay in between. CDR3 length: 18 residues. From germline, CDR1 is MDHEN and CDR2 SYDVKM. Repertoires were generated with immunoSEQ multiplex PCR, while TCRdb's copy carries only in-frame clones and drops some. The sample records approximately 13,000 clones, roughly 71% being singletons. Overall study results and limits: During treatment, candidate HPV-specific clones and E7-related motifs expanded in tumor.

The chain links TRBV28 to TRBJ1-2; D not resolved. This material was collected from a patient who underwent chemoradiotherapy. The sequence derives from a human donor with HPV-associated anogenital cancer. CDR3 in DNA: TGTGCCAGCAGTTTCATGGGCTTCAGCTACAGTGCTAACTATGGCTACACCTTC. It is translated as CASSFMGFSYSANYGYTF.